One and the same sample provided the 25 T cell receptor beta chains below, sequenced in a study of blood T cells in healthy people across ages. For the second PCR, which ran for roughly 7 to 11 cycles, a sample-barcoded 5' primer and a J-beta primer mix were used. A single record per CDR3 protein comes from TCRdb applying MiXCR to the 5' RACE reads. The sample holds 1.5 million to 2 million distinct CDR3 sequences; 28% are singletons and the top ten take about 8%. Source material: blood. Source of these receptors: a woman aged 25 to 39 in good health.

In DNA form, the CDR3 reads TGTGCCAGCAGCGTGGGTTCGACTTTAGATACGCAGTATTTT. Translated, it gives CASSVGSTLDTQYF. The V gene is TRBV9, the J gene TRBJ2-3; D not certain. The CDR3 consists of 14 residues. Trimming shortened V by 2 bases and J by 5 bases, and 12 bases separated the two germline ends. In germline, CDR1 is SGDLS, CDR2 YYNGEE.

V and J are TRBV29-1 and TRBJ1-2, with a possible D match to TRBD1 (5 bases). The germline CDR1 and CDR2 sequences are SQVTM and ANQGSEA. The CDR3 covers 15 residues. V shed 3 bases and J shed 4 bases, with 18 bases lying between them. The chain's CDR3 is CSVELTGGSGYGYTF. CDR3 DNA: TGCAGCGTTGAGCTAACGGGGGGATCTGGCTATGGCTACACCTTC.

The rearrangement uses TRBV6-5 and TRBJ2-1, with 15 positions matching TRBD2. This CDR3 contains 14 residues. The germline V gene encodes CDR1 MNHEY and CDR2 SVGAGI. Trimming took 11 bases from V and 8 from J; bases not matched to a gene: 7. As DNA, the CDR3 is TGTGCCGGTGGACTAGCGGGAGGGCAGGATGAGCAGTTCTTC. Translated: CAGGLAGGQDEQFF.

The rearrangement uses TRBV3-1 and TRBJ1-1; a possible D gene is TRBD1 (6 bases). V was shortened by 1 base and J by 5 bases, with 14 bases between the two germline ends. The CDR3 is 15 amino acids. The germline CDR1 and CDR2 sequences are LGHDT and YNNKEL (reference sequence). The CDR3 is CASSQGSQGKTEAFF. The CDR3 nucleotides read TGTGCCAGCAGCCAAGGTAGTCAGGGGAAAACTGAAGCTTTCTTT.

As to this clonotype: One junction end disagrees with the germline gene, perhaps due to a read error. The chain uses TRBV12-3 or TRBV12-4 and TRBJ1-2, with 7 bases aligning to TRBD1. This CDR3 comprises 12 residues. The CDR3 loop reads CASNRGNYGYIF. Written as DNA, the CDR3 is TGTGCCAGCAACAGGGGAAACTATGGCTACATCTTC.

This clonotype was observed a handful of times. The rearrangement links TRBV12-3 or TRBV12-4 to TRBJ1-1; D unclear. This CDR3 spans 13 amino acids. V dropped 2 bases and J dropped 11 bases, with 15 bases sitting between them. The CDR3 DNA reads as TGTGCCAGCAGTTTAACCCCCTCCGAAGTGGCTTTCTTT. Translating gives CASSLTPSEVAFF.

The rearrangement links TRBV5-1 to TRBJ1-2; the D is unclear. Trimming stripped 5 bases from V and 3 bases from J, with 20 bases between. The germline V gene has CDR1 SGHRS and CDR2 YFSETQ. The CDR3 loop spans 16 amino acids. For the CDR3, the DNA is TGCGCCAGCAGGGACGAAGGAGCCCAATATCACTATGGCTACACCTTC. Residues: CASRDEGAQYHYGYTF. The whole variable domain, remainder taken from reference TRBV5-1 and TRBJ1-2, is KAGVTQTPRYLIKTRGQQVTLSCSPISGHRSVSWYQQTPGQGLQFLFEYFSETQRNKGNFPGRFSGRQFSNSRSEMNVSTLELGDSALYLCASRDEGAQYHYGYTFGSGTRLTVV.

V gene TRBV2 combines with J gene TRBJ2-3; D is uncertain. Trimming shortened V by 4 bases and J by 4 bases, and 9 bases separated the two germline ends. The CDR3 is 13 amino acids. From germline, CDR1 is SNHLY and CDR2 FYNNEI. For the CDR3, the DNA is TGTGCCAGCAGTGTAGACCCCCCAGATACGCAGTATTTT. Its protein is CASSVDPPDTQYF.

This clonotype showed up just a few times. The J gene is TRBJ2-1, the V gene TRBV9; D gene uncertain. The CDR3 loop spans 13 amino acids. Germline V gives CDR1 SGDLS, CDR2 YYNGEE. The V gene lost 0 bases and the J gene lost 8 bases, with 9 bases spanning the gap. CDR3 DNA: TGTGCCAGCAGCGTAGTCCCTTGGGATGAGCAGTTCTTC. This encodes CASSVVPWDEQFF. The complete variable domain, with remaining parts taken from reference TRBV9 and TRBJ2-1, reads DSGVTQTPKHLITATGQRVTLRCSPRSGDLSVYWYQQSLDQGLQFLIQYYNGEERAKGNILERFSAQQFPDLHSELNLSSLELGDSALYFCASSVVPWDEQFFGPGTRLTVL.

J is TRBJ2-4 and V is TRBV20-1; D is uncertain. V was shortened by 2 bases and J by 0 bases, with 11 bases between the two germline ends. The CDR3 loop spans 15 amino acids. Germline loops: CDR1 DFQATT, CDR2 SNEGSKA (reference sequence). CDR3 protein: CSARSDGLAKNIQYF. CDR3 coding DNA: TGCAGTGCTAGATCGGACGGGTTAGCCAAAAACATTCAGTACTTC.

The rearrangement uses TRBV12-3 or TRBV12-4 and TRBJ1-2; D unresolved. Trimming stripped 6 bases from V and 3 bases from J, with 11 bases between. CDR3 length equals 13 residues. The CDR3 reads CASRTTADYGYTF. The CDR3 DNA sequence: TGTGCCAGCAGGACCACGGCAGACTATGGCTACACCTTC.

This clonotype was picked up many times. The chain has TRBV5-5 and TRBJ1-2; D is perhaps TRBD1 (5 bases). Germline loops: CDR1 SGHKS, CDR2 YYEKEE (reference sequence). CDR3 size: 14 residues. Trimming removed 0 bases from V and 7 bases from J, with 13 bases in between. CDR3 region: CASSLAPRGSGYTF. CDR3 nucleotide sequence: TGTGCCAGCAGCTTGGCCCCACGGGGCTCTGGCTACACCTTC.

This clonotype was counted a few times. This chain joins TRBV7-9 and TRBJ1-2; 7 bases agree with TRBD1. The CDR3 spans 18 residues. Germline-derived CDR1 and CDR2 are SEHNR and FQNEAQ (reference sequence). With 5 bases clipped from V and 1 base from J, the junction kept 16 bases outside the gene matches. The DNA for the CDR3 is TGTGCCAGCAGCACTTCTCCAAGCACAGGGGCGATTAACTATGGCTACACCTTC. It is translated as CASSTSPSTGAINYGYTF.

This chain links TRBV12-3 or TRBV12-4 with TRBJ1-2, with a tentative D call TRBD1 (5 bases). The ends were cut back, 5 bases at V and 7 bases at J, with 14 bases in the middle. The CDR3 contains 13 residues. CDR3 nucleotide sequence: TGTGCCAGCAGTAAACAGGCGGCTGGTGGCTACACCTTC. Protein product: CASSKQAAGGYTF.

This clonotype was observed a handful of times. The chain carries TRBV7-2 and TRBJ2-1, with 10 positions matching TRBD1. Looked up from germline, CDR1 is SGHTA and CDR2 is FQGNSA. With 3 bases clipped from V and 7 bases from J, the junction kept 6 bases outside the gene matches. This CDR3 has 15 amino acids. This CDR3 is CASSFGTGESNEQFF. CDR3 in DNA: TGTGCCAGCAGCTTCGGGACAGGGGAATCTAATGAGCAGTTCTTC.

The V gene is TRBV5-1, the J gene TRBJ2-4; D remains unclear. This CDR3 has 10 residues. V gave up 2 bases and J gave up 13 bases, with 7 bases separating them. Germline V gene data show CDR1 as SGHRS and CDR2 as YFSETQ. Written as DNA, the CDR3 is TGCGCCAGCAGCTTAGAGGCCCAGTACTTC. It specifies CASSLEAQYF. Complete variable domain (other parts from reference TRBV5-1 and TRBJ2-4): KAGVTQTPRYLIKTRGQQVTLSCSPISGHRSVSWYQQTPGQGLQFLFEYFSETQRNKGNFPGRFSGRQFSNSRSEMNVSTLELGDSALYLCASSLEAQYFGAGTRLSVL.

V usage is TRBV6-6 and J usage is TRBJ1-5, with D possibly being TRBD1 (6 bases). V was trimmed by 6 bases and J by 1 base, leaving 13 bases between them. Germline CDR1 and CDR2: MNHNY and SVGAGI (reference sequence). This CDR3 is 15 amino acids long. DNA for the CDR3: TGTGCCAGCAGAAGGCCAGGGGACAGCAATCAGCCCCAGCATTTT. Translated: CASRRPGDSNQPQHF.

With respect to this clonotype: At one of its ends the junction is not consistent with the germline gene, which may arise from a read error. J is TRBJ2-1 and V is TRBV11-2, with D possibly being TRBD1 (6 bases). This CDR3 region has 15 residues. CDR1 SGHAT and CDR2 FQNNGV come from the germline V gene. The CDR3 DNA is TGTGCCAGCAGCCGAGGGGGTCCGGACCGCAATGGGCAGTTCTTC. Translating it yields CASSRGGPDRNGQFF.

There are a few counts of this clonotype. The chain is built from TRBV7-3 and TRBJ1-2; a weak D match, TRBD1 (6 bases). CDR1 SGHTA and CDR2 FQGTGA come from the germline V gene. The ends were cut back, 0 bases at V and 7 bases at J, with 12 bases in the middle. The CDR3 spans 14 residues. In DNA, the CDR3 is TGTGCCAGCAGCTTAACTTCACAGGGTGGTGGCTACACCTTC. It is translated as CASSLTSQGGGYTF.

This clonotype turned up a few times. The V call is TRBV12-3 or TRBV12-4, the J call TRBJ2-2; TRBD2 aligns across 13 bases. V shed 6 bases and J 10 bases; nucleotides not matched to a gene: 8. The CDR3 is 15 residues long. The CDR3 nucleotides are TGTGCCAGCAGAGGACTAGCGGGGGACCCGCCGGAGCTGTTTTTT. Translation gives CASRGLAGDPPELFF.

The table lists this clonotype with a few counts. The chain joins TRBV27 to TRBJ1-2; 7 positions match TRBD1. Trimming removed 6 bases from V and 4 bases from J; junction bases left unmatched: 8. The length of the CDR3 is 14 residues. The germline V gene has CDR1 MNHEY and CDR2 SMNVEV (reference sequence). CDR3 bases: TGTGCCAGCAGGCCTACAGGGGTCGTCTATGGCTACACCTTC. This gives the protein CASRPTGVVYGYTF.

The chain links TRBV27 to TRBJ2-1; 7 bases are shared with TRBD1. The CDR3 totals 13 residues. Trimming at V came to 6 bases and at J to 3 bases, leaving 2 bases not matched to a gene. Germline values: CDR1 MNHEY, CDR2 SMNVEV (reference sequence). The CDR3 reads CASRHRGYNEQFF. In DNA, the CDR3 is TGTGCCAGCAGACACAGGGGCTACAATGAGCAGTTCTTC.

The chain has TRBV20-1 and TRBJ2-7; D is undetermined. V was clipped by 7 bases and J by 7 bases, with 26 bases between them. The length of the CDR3 is 15 residues. Germline values: CDR1 DFQATT, CDR2 SNEGSKA (reference sequence). The chain's CDR3 is CSVQPSRGSYNEQYF. DNA of the CDR3: TGCAGTGTTCAACCCTCCCGAGGTTCCTACAATGAGCAGTACTTC.

In its sample, this clonotype was seen a few times. An end of the junction differs from the germline gene, which may be a read error. The rearrangement joins TRBV2 to TRBJ2-2; 8 bases are shared with TRBD1. Per the germline V gene, CDR1 is SNHLY and CDR2 is FYNNEI. The CDR3 length is 16 residues. CDR3 loop: CAGSEQGVLRTGELFF. CDR3 DNA sequence: TGTGCCGGCAGTGAACAGGGGGTATTGAGGACCGGGGAGCTGTTTTTT.

This clonotype was picked up one time. A much larger clone sits a single nucleotide away, making a read error possible. The chain recombines TRBV7-9 with TRBJ2-7; TRBD1 might be the D (6 bases). This CDR3 has 16 amino acids. Per the germline V gene, CDR1 is SEHNR and CDR2 is FQNEAQ (reference sequence). CDR3 loop: CATSFWGHEGPYEQYF. DNA for the CDR3: TGTGCCACCAGCTTCTGGGGACACGAAGGTCCCTACGAGCAGTACTTC.